This T cell receptor beta chain stems from a study of blood T cell repertoires in COVID-19. In the study overall: T cells, B-cell-depleted T cells, or PBMCs provided the cDNA or gDNA that served as material.

Original handling: Estimates of nucleated cell counts were drawn from the amplification of reference gene primers. Clones were sequenced by immunoSEQ multiplex PCR, and TCRdb holds only the in-frame ones, with some missing. V and J calls and clone size are as listed in that table; D and trimming were resolved from the DNA. The sample records roughly 230,000 clones, 65% to 85% being singletons. This CDR3 has 16 amino acids. Trimming removed 7 bases from V and 3 bases from J; junction bases left unmatched: 12. Germline V gene data show CDR1 as SGHRS and CDR2 as YFSETQ. The V call is TRBV5-1, the J call TRBJ1-4; 7 bases line up with TRBD1. The clonotype was recovered from a middle-aged man with active or convalescent COVID-19. The material sequenced was peripheral blood. The CDR3 loop is CASSEQGLPANEKLFF. As DNA, the CDR3 is TGCGCCAGCTCGGAACAGGGGCTGCCGGCTAATGAAAAACTGTTTTTT.